These T cell receptor beta chains were read from a single sample in a study of blood T cells in healthy people across ages. TCRdb re-analysed the 5' RACE reads in MiXCR, keeping a single row per CDR3 protein. The sample records 660,000 or so distinct CDR3 sequences, approximately 59% being singletons. The specimen sequenced was blood. These TCRs come from a man in his 60s in good health. Both conserved end residues are part of each CDR3. Fields, in order: J gene, V gene, clone size, D gene, CDR3 DNA, CDR3 protein. A D gene is named only where the DNA matches it firmly. Not every row has a clone size; where given, it reads once, few, many or a size class.

TRBJ1-1 TRBV5-1 NA NA TGCGCCAGCAGCTTGTCGGTCCCTCTCATGAACACTGAAGCTTTCTTT CASSLSVPLMNTEAFF
TRBJ2-3 TRBV13 NA TRBD2 TGTGCCAGCAGCTCACCGGGACTAGGGGGTACAGATACGCAGTATTTT CASSSPGLGGTDTQYF
TRBJ1-2 TRBV5-5 NA NA TGTGCCAGCAGCGCTGAGACAGGTGGTGGCTACACCTTC CASSAETGGGYTF
TRBJ2-4 TRBV23-1 NA NA TGCGCCAGCAGTCAATCCGGTCAGGGCGTGAGACCCGGGCCCAAAAACATTCAGTACTTC CASSQSGQGVRPGPKNIQYF
TRBJ2-7 TRBV6-2/TRBV6-3 few TRBD2 TGTGCCAGCAGTCCTCCTAGCGGGGGACCCTACGAGCAGTACTTC CASSPPSGGPYEQYF
TRBJ1-1 TRBV20-1 many NA TGCAGTGCTAGAGATTCGCCAGCAATGAACACTGAAGCTTTCTTT CSARDSPAMNTEAFF
TRBJ2-7 TRBV28 NA TRBD2 TGTGCCAGCAGTTTAAGCCTAGCGGGGTTCAACGAGCAGTACTTC CASSLSLAGFNEQYF
TRBJ2-3 TRBV6-5 NA NA TGTGCCAGCACCGGTCCAGGGGCGGCTACGCAGTATTTT CASTGPGAATQYF
TRBJ2-6 TRBV5-1 once NA TGCGCCAGCAGCTTTGGACAGAACTCTGGGGCCAACGTCCTGACTTTC CASSFGQNSGANVLTF
TRBJ2-7 TRBV5-5 NA TRBD1 TGTGCCAGCAGCTTGGCGAGCCGACAGGGTGGGAGCTCCTACGAGCAGTACTTC CASSLASRQGGSSYEQYF
TRBJ1-1 TRBV7-9 NA NA TGTGCCAGCAGCTTAACACAGATTAACACTGAAGCTTTCTTT CASSLTQINTEAFF
TRBJ2-1 TRBV15 NA NA TGTGCCACCAGCAGACAAGAAGAATCCAGGGGGGCCTACAATGAGCAGTTCTTC CATSRQEESRGAYNEQFF
TRBJ2-5 TRBV6-1 NA NA TGTGCCAGCAGTGAATCAGGAGGAAACCAGGGGACCCAGTACTTC CASSESGGNQGTQYF
TRBJ2-5 TRBV4-1 NA TRBD2 TGCGCCAGCAGACCCAGTACTAGCGGGGGGGCCCGAGAGACCCAGTACTTC CASRPSTSGGARETQYF
TRBJ2-4 TRBV3-1 NA NA TGTGCCAGCAGCCTACTAGGGGGGGCAGCTCGCAGGCAGTACTTC CASSLLGGAARRQYF
TRBJ2-1 TRBV7-7 NA TRBD1 TGTGCCAGCAGCCTCGACAGGGGGGGGTCCGAGCAGTTCTTC CASSLDRGGSEQFF
TRBJ2-3 TRBV6-5 NA NA TGTGCCAGCAGTTACTCGAGTAGGGCGGGCACAGATACGCAGTATTTT CASSYSSRAGTDTQYF
TRBJ2-1 TRBV27 NA NA TGTGCCAGCAGGGCCGGGACCTCTTATCTCATGAATGAGCAGTTCTTC CASRAGTSYLMNEQFF
TRBJ1-6 TRBV27 few TRBD1 TGTGCCAGTTTACAGGGGGCGATTGGTTCACCCCTCCACTTT CASLQGAIGSPLHF
TRBJ1-6 TRBV20-1 NA NA TGCAGTGCTAGAGACGGCCAGGGTTATTCACCCCTCCACTTT CSARDGQGYSPLHF
TRBJ2-1 TRBV28 NA NA TGTGCCAGCAGTTTTGCAAGGGGCCATGGGGATGAGCAGTTCTTC CASSFARGHGDEQFF
TRBJ2-1 TRBV10-3 many NA TGTGCCATCAGTGAGTTTAATGAGCAGTTCTTC CAISEFNEQFF
TRBJ1-1 TRBV25-1 NA NA TGTGCCAGCAGTGACGATGGGGCGAACACTGAAGCTTTCTTT CASSDDGANTEAFF
TRBJ1-1 TRBV6-1 NA NA TGTGCCAGCACCGCAGGATTTAACCCGAACACTGAAGCTTTCTTT CASTAGFNPNTEAFF
TRBJ2-5 TRBV5-1 NA TRBD2 TGCGCCAGCGTTCGACTAGCGGGGGCCCAAGAGACCCAGTACTTC CASVRLAGAQETQYF
TRBJ2-5 TRBV28 few NA TGTGCCAGCAGTATTAGGGGGTTCGGCCAAGAGACCCAGTACTTC CASSIRGFGQETQYF
TRBJ1-5 TRBV20-1 NA NA TGCAGTGCCAGAGACGGGGCTAGTTCCGAAAATCAGCCCCAGCATTTT CSARDGASSENQPQHF
TRBJ2-5 TRBV7-2 NA TRBD2 TGTGCCAGCAGGGGACTAGCGGGGTCCCAAGAGACCCAGTACTTC CASRGLAGSQETQYF
TRBJ2-4 TRBV3-1 once TRBD1 TGTGCCAGCAGGCGACAGGGCGTAAACATTCAGTACTTC CASRRQGVNIQYF
TRBJ1-1 TRBV4-2 NA NA TGTGCCAGCAGCCAAGATTCCGCGAACACTGAAGCTTTCTTT CASSQDSANTEAFF
TRBJ2-1 TRBV7-9 NA TRBD1 TGTGCCAGCAGCTTATTGGGGACAGGGGGATTCAATGAGCAGTTCTTC CASSLLGTGGFNEQFF
TRBJ2-5 TRBV11-2 NA NA TGTGCCAGCAGCTTAGAGAGCAGGGTGACCCAGTACTTC CASSLESRVTQYF
TRBJ1-2 TRBV3-1 NA NA TGTGCCAGCAGCCAGCGGGGGCCCTATGGCTACACCTTC CASSQRGPYGYTF
TRBJ2-5 TRBV7-9 NA NA TGTGCCAGCAGCTTTTCGGAGGTAATGGAGGAGACCCAGTACTTC CASSFSEVMEETQYF
TRBJ1-4 TRBV11-2 NA TRBD1 TGTGCCAGCAGCCCCCGACAGGGTGGCGGAAAACTGTTTTTT CASSPRQGGGKLFF
TRBJ2-5 TRBV24-1 NA TRBD1 TGTGCCACCAGTGACACCGGGACAGGGTCCGGCTATGAGCAGTACTTC CATSDTGTGSGYEQYF
TRBJ1-2 TRBV3-1 NA NA TGTGCCAGCAGCCATCAAGGCTACACCTTC CASSHQGYTF
TRBJ2-7 TRBV3-1 NA NA TGTGCCAGCAGCCCCTCCCCCTCCTACGAGCAGTACTTC CASSPSPSYEQYF
TRBJ1-2 TRBV20-1 few NA TGCAGTGCTATTAAGGTCTATGGCTACACCTTC CSAIKVYGYTF
TRBJ1-4 TRBV5-1 NA NA TGCGCCAGCAGCCGGGCTTCGGCGGGCGAAAAACTGTTTTTT CASSRASAGEKLFF
TRBJ2-4 TRBV7-2 NA TRBD2 TGTGCCAGCAGCGACGGGGGGGCAGTAAACATTCAGTACTTC CASSDGGAVNIQYF
TRBJ2-3 TRBV10-3 NA NA TGTGCCATCAGTGATTTAATGGCCCTAGAAGATGTCCCAGATACGCAGTATTTT CAISDLMALEDVPDTQYF
TRBJ2-4 TRBV20-1 few TRBD2 TGCAGTGCTAGAGATAAGGGACTAGCGGGGGGAAGCGTAGCCAAAAACATTCAGTACTTC CSARDKGLAGGSVAKNIQYF
TRBJ2-1 TRBV7-2 NA NA TGTGCCAGCAGCTTACAGGAGGGGGCCTACAATGAGCAGTTCTTC CASSLQEGAYNEQFF
TRBJ2-6 TRBV4-2 once NA TGTGCCAGCAGCCGACGGCTCGGGGGTAGTTCTGGGGCCAACGTCCTGACTTTC CASSRRLGGSSGANVLTF
TRBJ1-2 TRBV20-1 NA NA TGCAGTGCTAGTGGGGGATTATCTAACTATGGCTACACCTTC CSASGGLSNYGYTF
TRBJ2-7 TRBV20-1 NA TRBD1 TGCAGTGCCGCCGGGACAGGGGGTTTTAGCTCCTACGAGCAGTACTTC CSAAGTGGFSSYEQYF
TRBJ2-6 TRBV6-1 NA TRBD1 TGTGCCAGCAGACAGTACACAGGGGGCCCCCTCAGCTCTGGGGCCAACGTCCTGACTTTC CASRQYTGGPLSSGANVLTF
TRBJ2-7 TRBV6-1 NA NA TGTGCCAGCGCCCCGGTCGGGGTTTCCTACGAGCAGTACTTC CASAPVGVSYEQYF
TRBJ2-3 TRBV5-1 few NA TGCGCCAGCAGCCCGACTAGCACAGATACGCAGTATTTT CASSPTSTDTQYF
TRBJ2-1 TRBV4-1 NA TRBD2 TGCGCCAGCAGCCAAGATCATGCGGGGGGGCAGCGTGCGGAGCAGTTCTTC CASSQDHAGGQRAEQFF
TRBJ2-2 TRBV5-1 NA NA TGCGCCAGCAGCGGGACCATCAGCGGTAACACCGGGGAGCTGTTTTTT CASSGTISGNTGELFF
TRBJ1-4 TRBV12-3/TRBV12-4 few TRBD1 TGTGCCAGCAGTTCCGGACAGGAGAATGAAAAACTGTTTTTT CASSSGQENEKLFF